The 32 T cell receptor beta chains reported below all come from one sample, sequenced in a study of identical twins. One entry per CDR3 protein results from TCRdb running MiXCR on the 5' RACE reads. Of 550,000 to 800,000 distinct CDR3 sequences in the sample, about 7.1% were seen once. The sample was also linked to a second study, of yellow fever vaccine responses in identical twins.

Sequencing used PBMCs. Source of these receptors: a woman aged 18-30 years in good health.

This clonotype was counted ten times or more. The rearrangement links TRBV6-4 to TRBJ2-5, with 12 nucleotides matching TRBD2. CDR1 is MRHNA and CDR2 is SNTAGT in the germline V gene. The CDR3 is 15 residues long. V dropped 5 bases and J dropped 1; count of bases not matched to a gene: 2. The CDR3 DNA reads as TGTGCCAGCAGTCCTAGCGGGGGGGCCCAAGAGACCCAGTACTTC. Translated, it gives CASSPSGGAQETQYF.

This clonotype has more than one count but fewer than ten. This chain connects TRBV12-3 or TRBV12-4 to TRBJ2-7; D uncertain. Trimming pared 6 bases from V and 7 bases from J, leaving 13 bases between. The CDR3 length is 12 residues. CDR3 region: CASSYDGPEQYF. The CDR3 DNA follows: TGTGCCAGCAGCTACGATGGTCCGGAGCAGTACTTC.

The table lists this clonotype with many counts. DNA for the CDR3: TGTGCCAGCACCCTGGGGACAGGGGTGGCCGGGGAGCTGTTTTTT. It encodes CASTLGTGVAGELFF. The chain couples TRBV12-3 or TRBV12-4 to TRBJ2-2; 10 nucleotides line up with TRBD1. There are 15 residues in the CDR3. The J segment lost 6 bases and the V segment lost 7 bases, leaving 8 bases of the junction unmatched.

This clonotype was seen ten or more times. One junction end disagrees with the germline gene, perhaps due to a read error. The gene calls are TRBV4-2 and TRBJ2-1, with a tentative D call TRBD1 (5 bases). CDR1 and CDR2 (germline): LGHNA, YNFKEQ. CDR3 length: 13 amino acids. DNA for the CDR3: TGCGCCAGCAGCCAAGAAAGGGCAGGGGAGCAGTTCTTC. Translated, it gives CASSQERAGEQFF.

The sample holds a few counts of this clonotype. This chain uses TRBV18 with TRBJ1-1; 8 bases match TRBD1. Germline CDR1 is KGHSH and CDR2 is LQKENI. V was pared by 3 bases and J by 0 bases, with 3 bases of the junction left unmatched. This CDR3 is 15 amino acids long. CDR3 DNA sequence: TGTGCCAGCTCACCGCCGGACAGGGTGAACACTGAAGCTTTCTTT. As protein: CASSPPDRVNTEAFF.

In this sample, this clonotype turned up many times. The gene calls are TRBV5-1 and TRBJ2-3; no firm D call. The V end was cut by 0 bases, the J end by 2 bases, with 7 bases between. The CDR3 has 14 amino acids. Germline values: CDR1 SGHRS, CDR2 YFSETQ. In DNA form, the CDR3 reads TGCGCCAGCAGCTTGGTCGGATACACAGATACGCAGTATTTT. Translation gives CASSLVGYTDTQYF.

This clonotype was detected ten times or more. This chain connects TRBV5-1 to TRBJ2-1, with TRBD2 identical over 9 bases. The CDR3 has 16 amino acids. Germline CDR1 and CDR2: SGHRS and YFSETQ. The ends lost 4 bases at V and 2 bases at J; junction bases unmatched: 7. The CDR3 spells CASSPGTSSAYNEQFF. The CDR3, as DNA: TGCGCCAGCAGCCCAGGGACTAGCAGCGCCTACAATGAGCAGTTCTTC.

The table lists this clonotype with many counts. The CDR3 loop reads CASSLGTFVNTEAFF. In nucleotides, the CDR3 is TGCGCCAGCAGCTTGGGGACGTTCGTGAACACTGAAGCTTTCTTT. This sequence joins TRBV5-1 and TRBJ1-1; D call uncertain. V lost 0 bases and J lost 0, with 9 bases in between. The CDR3 runs to 15 residues. In germline, CDR1 is SGHRS, CDR2 YFSETQ.

The rearrangement links TRBV24-1 to TRBJ2-1; D could derive from TRBD1 or TRBD2 (6 bases each). Germline CDR1 is KGHDR and CDR2 is SFDVKD. This CDR3 has 18 residues. Trimming cost V 1 base and J 0 bases, with 15 bases left between them. CDR3 amino acids: CATSDFGQGGSSYNEQFF. The CDR3, as DNA: TGTGCCACCAGTGATTTCGGACAAGGGGGGAGCTCCTACAATGAGCAGTTCTTC.

This clonotype was observed many times. The chain has TRBV29-1 and TRBJ2-7; D might be TRBD1 or TRBD2, each matching 5 bases. Germline V gene data show CDR1 as SQVTM and CDR2 as ANQGSEA. The CDR3 consists of 13 residues. CDR3 coding DNA: TGCGTCCTTGAGGACGGGGCGAGCTACGAGCAGTACGTC. Amino acids: CVLEDGASYEQYV.

In the case of this clonotype: The CDR3 does not close with the conserved phenylalanine or tryptophan, likely indicating a read error. The chain recombines TRBV28 with TRBJ1-1; D may be TRBD1 (5 bases). V was cut by 6 bases and J by 0 bases, with 14 bases left in between. In germline, CDR1 is MDHEN, CDR2 SYDVKM. This CDR3 region has 15 residues. This CDR3 is CASRSGRLMNTEAFS. The CDR3 nucleotides are TGTGCCAGCAGGTCGGGACGCTTAATGAACACTGAAGCTTTCTCT.

This clonotype was recorded many times. The chain uses TRBV5-1 and TRBJ2-2, with D possibly TRBD1 on 6 matching bases. CDR3 size: 14 residues. V shed 4 bases and J shed 4 bases, with 11 bases lying between them. In germline, CDR1 is SGHRS, CDR2 YFSETQ. The chain's CDR3 is CASSGGQSTGELFF. In DNA form, the CDR3 reads TGCGCCAGCAGCGGAGGACAGTCCACCGGGGAGCTGTTTTTT.

This clonotype was observed at least ten times. This chain connects TRBV28 to TRBJ1-4, with 7 nucleotides matching TRBD1. The CDR3 consists of 14 residues. The germline V gene has CDR1 MDHEN and CDR2 SYDVKM. J was trimmed by 8 bases and V by 6 bases; bases with no gene match: 9. DNA for the CDR3: TGTGCCAGCAGGTTGCAGGGGGTGTGGGAAAAACTGTTTTTT. It is translated as CASRLQGVWEKLFF.

Ten or more counts support this clonotype. The chain employs TRBV7-3 and TRBJ2-2, with D tentatively TRBD1 or TRBD2 (5 bases each). The CDR3 runs 15 residues. Germline V gene lookup returns CDR1 SGHTA and CDR2 FQGTGA. The V gene lost 2 bases and the J gene lost 4 bases, with 11 bases spanning the gap. The CDR3 is CASSLAWGSTGELFF. CDR3 DNA sequence: TGTGCCAGCAGCTTAGCGTGGGGGTCCACCGGGGAGCTGTTTTTT.

This clonotype occurred a few times. The chain employs TRBV24-1 and TRBJ2-2; D gene ambiguous. V was shortened by 1 base and J by 0 bases, with 5 bases between the two germline ends. Germline CDR1 KGHDR, CDR2 SFDVKD. The CDR3 runs to 15 residues. The CDR3 DNA follows: TGTGCCACCAGTGATTTCACTACGAACACCGGGGAGCTGTTTTTT. The encoded protein is CATSDFTTNTGELFF.

This clonotype appeared a few times. The chain joins TRBV10-3 to TRBJ2-3; 8 bases match TRBD2. With 7 bases clipped from V and 4 bases from J, the junction kept 10 bases outside the gene matches. Germline V CDR1 and CDR2: ENHRY, SYGVKD. The CDR3 runs 15 residues. The CDR3 coding sequence is TGTGCCATCACTCCCGACGGGGGGGGCCCAGATACGCAGTATTTT. This codes for CAITPDGGGPDTQYF.

J is TRBJ2-5 and V is TRBV11-2; 13 bases map to TRBD2. The trim removed 2 bases at V and 5 bases at J, leaving 5 bases unmatched. CDR1 is SGHAT and CDR2 is FQNNGV in the germline V gene. The CDR3 sequence is 16 residues long. The CDR3 is CASSLLGTSGVETQYF. CDR3 bases: TGTGCCAGCAGCTTATTAGGGACTAGCGGGGTTGAGACCCAGTACTTC.

The chain has TRBV5-1 and TRBJ2-7; 13 positions match TRBD2. The CDR3 has 19 amino acids. J lost 0 bases, V lost 4 bases, and 13 bases had no gene match. In germline, CDR1 is SGHRS, CDR2 YFSETQ. CDR3 DNA: TGCGCCAGCAGCAAAAATGTAGGGACTAGCGGGATGAGCTCCTACGAGCAGTACTTC. Translating gives CASSKNVGTSGMSSYEQYF.

The sample holds a few counts of this clonotype. J is TRBJ2-7 and V is TRBV28; D is uncertain. Germline CDR1 MDHEN, CDR2 SYDVKM. Trimming removed 7 bases at V and 9 bases at J, with 19 bases between. CDR3 length: 13 residues. CDR3 sequence (DNA): TGTGCCAGCACGGGCAGTCCCCCCTCTGGGCAGTACTTC. Translated, it gives CASTGSPPSGQYF.

This clonotype was seen more than once but under ten times. The chain couples TRBV12-3 or TRBV12-4 to TRBJ1-5; D possibly corresponds to TRBD1 (5 bases). This CDR3 is 15 amino acids long. Trimming left V 5 bases short and J 5 bases short, with 16 bases between. Written as DNA, the CDR3 is TGTGCCAGCAGTCCAGGGAGGGTTAAGGATCAGCCCCAGCATTTT. Protein: CASSPGRVKDQPQHF.

This clonotype was observed a handful of times. The genes are TRBV20-1 and TRBJ2-5; possibly TRBD2 for D (5 bases). CDR3 length: 14 amino acids. The V gene lost 3 bases and the J gene lost 5 bases, with 16 bases spanning the gap. Per germline, CDR1 DFQATT and CDR2 SNEGSKA (reference sequence). CDR3 coding DNA: TGCAGTGCTAGCTCCCCGGGAAATTGGGAGACCCAGTACTTC. It codes for CSASSPGNWETQYF.

This clonotype was observed a handful of times. J is TRBJ2-3 and V is TRBV2; D is perhaps TRBD1 (5 bases). The germline CDR1 and CDR2 sequences are SNHLY and FYNNEI. V was shortened by 2 bases and J by 2 bases, with 17 bases between the two germline ends. This CDR3 is 17 amino acids long. The CDR3 sequence: CASSELRQGNITDTQYF. The DNA of the CDR3 is TGTGCCAGCAGTGAACTCCGCCAGGGCAATATCACAGATACGCAGTATTTT.

Of note for this clonotype: Germline and junction disagree at one end, which may indicate a read error. The V call is TRBV27, the J call TRBJ2-1; 7 bases align to TRBD1. The CDR3 has 14 amino acids. The germline V gene has CDR1 MNHEY and CDR2 SMNVEV (reference sequence). The CDR3, as DNA: TGTGTCAGCAGTTCACAGAGACAGGGCAATGAGCAGTTCTTC. It encodes CVSSSQRQGNEQFF.

The J gene is TRBJ2-3, the V gene TRBV2; D unclear. V was cut by 3 bases and J by 4 bases, with 11 bases left in between. The CDR3 extends over 14 amino acids. Looked up from germline, CDR1 is SNHLY and CDR2 is FYNNEI. CDR3 amino acids: CASSEVGLSDTQYF. DNA for the CDR3: TGTGCCAGCAGTGAGGTTGGTTTATCAGATACGCAGTATTTT. The whole variable domain, remainder taken from reference TRBV2 and TRBJ2-3, is EPEVTQTPSHQVTQMGQEVILRCVPISNHLYFYWYRQILGQKVEFLVSFYNNEISEKSEIFDDQFSVERPDGSNFTLKIRSTKLEDSAMYFCASSEVGLSDTQYFGPGTRLTVL.

This chain connects TRBV15 to TRBJ1-5; TRBD1 is a possible D gene (6 bases). The CDR3 extends over 16 amino acids. Trimming stripped 1 base from V and 6 bases from J, with 16 bases between. The germline V gene encodes CDR1 LNHNV and CDR2 YYDKDF (reference sequence). The CDR3 sequence: CATSRGLAGVGQPQHF. CDR3 DNA: TGTGCCACCAGCAGAGGGCTCGCAGGGGTAGGTCAGCCCCAGCATTTT.

Many counts were recorded for this clonotype. The chain employs TRBV3-1 and TRBJ2-1; 13 bases match TRBD2. This CDR3 region has 14 residues. Germline assignment: CDR1 LGHDT and CDR2 YNNKEL (reference sequence). J lost 7 bases, V lost 6 bases, and 3 bases had no gene match. The CDR3 here is CASSGLAGVNEQFF. The CDR3 region has the DNA TGTGCCAGCAGTGGACTAGCGGGAGTAAATGAGCAGTTCTTC.

This clonotype was seen repeatedly, ten times or more. The V call is TRBV25-1, the J call TRBJ1-5; TRBD1 is a possible D gene (6 bases). V dropped 4 bases and J dropped 2 bases, with 12 bases sitting between them. This CDR3 is 15 amino acids long. Germline V gives CDR1 MGHDK, CDR2 SYGVNS. The CDR3 is CASSARGAGNQPQHF. The DNA of the CDR3 is TGTGCCAGCAGTGCGAGGGGGGCGGGCAATCAGCCCCAGCATTTT.

The chain employs TRBV7-9 and TRBJ2-1; 8 nucleotides match TRBD1. Trimming at V came to 5 bases and at J to 2 bases, leaving 5 bases not matched to a gene. The CDR3 runs to 15 residues. The V gene's germline CDR1 is SEHNR and CDR2 FQNEAQ (reference sequence). This CDR3 reads CASSIDRGPYNEQFF. The CDR3 nucleotides read TGTGCCAGCAGCATCGACAGGGGACCCTACAATGAGCAGTTCTTC.

This clonotype turned up a few times. The chain has TRBV9 and TRBJ2-1, with 7 positions matching TRBD1. The germline V gene has CDR1 SGDLS and CDR2 YYNGEE. V trimming: 0 bases; J trimming: 8 bases; junction bases outside the gene matches: 8. CDR3 length: 15 residues. In DNA form, the CDR3 reads TGTGCCAGCAGCGTAGAAAGGACAGGTATGCATGAGCAGTTCTTC. Amino acids: CASSVERTGMHEQFF. Drawing the rest from reference TRBV9 and TRBJ2-1, the complete variable domain is DSGVTQTPKHLITATGQRVTLRCSPRSGDLSVYWYQQSLDQGLQFLIQYYNGEERAKGNILERFSAQQFPDLHSELNLSSLELGDSALYFCASSVERTGMHEQFFGPGTRLTVL.

The chain recombines TRBV20-1 with TRBJ1-1; 9 bases line up with TRBD1. Germline V gene data show CDR1 as DFQATT and CDR2 as SNEGSKA (reference sequence). Losses at the gene ends were 7 bases for V and 6 bases for J; bases not matched to a gene: 9. The CDR3 covers 13 residues. Here the CDR3 DNA reads TGCAGTGAGGAAGGACAGGGGAGGGCTGAAGCTTTCTTT. Its protein product is CSEEGQGRAEAFF.

In this sample, this clonotype turned up many times. The chain links TRBV12-3 or TRBV12-4 to TRBJ1-2; no firm D call. The CDR3 covers 13 residues. Trimming removed 2 bases from V and 8 bases from J, with 12 bases in between. Here the CDR3 DNA reads TGTGCCAGCAGTTTAAGCACTTACGACGGCTACACCTTC. Amino acids: CASSLSTYDGYTF.

This clonotype has only a few counts. This chain joins TRBV20-1 and TRBJ1-1; tentatively, D is TRBD1 (5 bases). CDR1 is DFQATT and CDR2 is SNEGSKA in the germline V gene (reference sequence). CDR3 length equals 13 residues. The V end was cut by 5 bases, the J end by 9 bases, with 19 bases between. CDR3 coding DNA: TGCAGTGCTGCCCCCGGGACGGCGAGCCAAGCTTTCTTT. Translation gives CSAAPGTASQAFF.